This section outlines one TCR beta chain sequence together with its context. Sequencing was performed with immunoSEQ multiplex PCR; in TCRdb, only in-frame clones are kept and a portion is missing. The table shows roughly 200,000 clones, with approximately 86% occurring only once. This CDR3 contains 13 residues. Germline CDR1 and CDR2: SGHTA and FQGNSA. V lost 3 bases and J 5 bases, leaving 7 bases between the germline ends. These data are taken from a study of blood T cell repertoires in COVID-19. The J gene is TRBJ1-4, the V gene TRBV7-2, with unresolved D. Input material: PBMCs or T cells enriched from blood (not recorded which). The sequence was collected from a woman aged 25-40 years who had been exposed to COVID-19. The CDR3 sequence is CASSFGGNEKLFF. Written as DNA, the CDR3 is TGTGCCAGCAGCTTTGGCGGAAATGAAAAACTGTTTTTT. Full variable domain (missing parts from reference TRBV7-2 and TRBJ1-4): GAGVSQSPSNKVTEKGKDVELRCDPISGHTALYWYRQSLGQGLEFLIYFQGNSAPDKSGLPSDRFSAERTGGSVSTLTIQRTQQEDSAVYLCASSFGGNEKLFFGSGTQLSVL.